Listed here are 25 T cell receptor beta chains from one sample, sequenced in a study of blood T cell repertoires in COVID-19. Sequenced by immunoSEQ multiplex PCR; TCRdb stores in-frame clones only, minus some. The data hold 160,000 or so clones, with roughly nine tenths observed a single time. What was sequenced was peripheral blood. The receptors were gathered from a man aged 55 to 69 with active or convalescent COVID-19.

The rearrangement links TRBV2 to TRBJ1-3, with D possibly being TRBD1 (5 bases). Trimming took 6 bases from V and 2 from J, leaving 14 bases between them. The CDR3 loop spans 15 amino acids. From germline, CDR1 is SNHLY and CDR2 FYNNEI. The CDR3 DNA follows: TGTGCCAGCAGGGACAACCCCTTTCCTGGAAACACCATATATTTT. This encodes CASRDNPFPGNTIYF. Drawing the rest from reference TRBV2 and TRBJ1-3, the complete variable domain is EPEVTQTPSHQVTQMGQEVILRCVPISNHLYFYWYRQILGQKVEFLVSFYNNEISEKSEIFDDQFSVERPDGSNFTLKIRSTKLEDSAMYFCASRDNPFPGNTIYFGEGSWLTVV.

J is TRBJ1-3 and V is TRBV6-5; D remains unclear. This CDR3 has 15 residues. Between the trimmed V and J ends, which lost 2 bases and 1 base, there was a span of 9 bases. Per the germline V gene, CDR1 is MNHEY and CDR2 is SVGAGI. The CDR3 spells CASSYRGWSGNTIYF. Written as DNA, the CDR3 is TGTGCCAGCAGTTACCGAGGGTGGTCTGGAAACACCATATATTTT.

This chain joins TRBV7-2 and TRBJ2-3; the D is unclear. The V and J ends lost 1 base and 2 bases respectively, with 4 bases between them. CDR1 and CDR2 (germline): SGHTA, FQGNSA. The CDR3 is 13 residues long. In DNA form, the CDR3 reads TGTGCCAGCAGCTTAGGTATCACAGATACGCAGTATTTT. It specifies CASSLGITDTQYF.

This chain joins TRBV5-6 and TRBJ2-5, with 9 bases matching TRBD1. The J segment lost 5 bases and the V segment lost 3 bases, leaving 5 bases of the junction unmatched. Germline V CDR1 and CDR2: SGHDT, YYEEEE. The CDR3 is 14 residues long. The CDR3 loop is CASSSQGAGETQYF. CDR3 nucleotides: TGTGCCAGCAGCTCACAGGGGGCCGGGGAGACCCAGTACTTC. Combining the CDR3 with reference TRBV5-6 and TRBJ2-5 gives the whole variable domain DAGVTQSPTHLIKTRGQQVTLRCSPKSGHDTVSWYQQALGQGPQFIFQYYEEEERQRGNFPDRFSGHQFPNYSSELNVNALLLGDSALYLCASSSQGAGETQYFGPGTRLLVL.

This chain connects TRBV15 to TRBJ1-2, with 7 bases lining up with TRBD1. Germline CDR1 LNHNV, CDR2 YYDKDF (reference sequence). This CDR3 has 15 amino acids. V lost 1 base to trimming and J lost 2 bases; unmatched junction nucleotides: 4. CDR3 coding DNA: TGTGCCACCAGCAGAGGCGAGGGGGCGAACTATGGCTACACCTTC. It translates to CATSRGEGANYGYTF.

The rearrangement links TRBV5-1 to TRBJ1-2; D perhaps matches TRBD1 (6 bases). This CDR3 is 15 amino acids long. From germline, CDR1 is SGHRS and CDR2 YFSETQ. V lost 0 bases to trimming and J lost 2 bases, with 11 bases between them. CDR3 DNA: TGCGCCAGCAGCTTGGTCGGGACACAAAACTATGGCTACACCTTC. Protein sequence: CASSLVGTQNYGYTF.

The gene calls are TRBV5-4 and TRBJ2-7; 8 positions match TRBD2. The CDR3 has 15 residues. In germline, CDR1 is SGHNT, CDR2 YYREEE (reference sequence). V was pared by 4 bases and J by 2 bases, with 8 bases of the junction left unmatched. This CDR3 is CASSPGLAGTYEQYF. DNA of the CDR3: TGTGCCAGCAGCCCCGGACTAGCAGGTACCTACGAGCAGTACTTC.

V is TRBV7-2 and J is TRBJ2-3, with D possibly matching TRBD2 (6 bases). The CDR3 is 14 residues long. Germline V CDR1 and CDR2: SGHTA, FQGNSA. V lost 7 bases and J 2 bases, leaving 13 bases between the germline ends. CDR3 coding DNA: TGTGCCAGCATCCCGCGGACTAACACAGATACGCAGTATTTT. Translation: CASIPRTNTDTQYF.

The chain combines TRBV3-1 (or the pseudogene TRBV3-2) with TRBJ1-6, with 7 nucleotides matching TRBD1. J lost 7 bases, V lost 0 bases, and 6 bases had no gene match. This CDR3 has 16 amino acids. Germline-derived CDR1 and CDR2 are LGHDT and YNNKEL (reference sequence). In DNA, the CDR3 is TGTGCCAGCAGCCAAGAGGGGGACAGACAGAATTCACCCCTCCACTTT. Amino acids: CASSQEGDRQNSPLHF.

The rearrangement uses TRBV5-1 and TRBJ2-2, with D maybe TRBD1 (5 bases). The V and J ends lost 0 bases and 1 base respectively, with 7 bases between them. The germline V gene has CDR1 SGHRS and CDR2 YFSETQ. CDR3 length: 15 residues. CDR3 coding DNA: TGCGCCAGCAGCTTGGCCCAGGGGAACACCGGGGAGCTGTTTTTT. Translated, it gives CASSLAQGNTGELFF.

The J gene is TRBJ2-7, the V gene TRBV6-5; D is perhaps TRBD2 (6 bases). This CDR3 has 14 amino acids. Per germline, CDR1 MNHEY and CDR2 SVGAGI. The V gene lost 2 bases and the J gene lost 6 bases, with 14 bases spanning the gap. In nucleotides, the CDR3 is TGTGCCAGCAGTTACGAGGGGACTCTTCGCGAGCAGTACTTC. Translated: CASSYEGTLREQYF.

This sequence joins TRBV6-6 and TRBJ1-2; 9 nucleotides line up with TRBD1. Germline-derived CDR1 and CDR2 are MNHNY and SVGAGI (reference sequence). The CDR3 contains 15 residues. After removal of 8 bases from V and 4 bases from J, the junction contained 11 bases not matched to a gene. The CDR3 DNA follows: TGTGCCAGCGGACAGGGACAGGGAAGGATCTATGGCTACACCTTC. Its protein is CASGQGQGRIYGYTF.

The chain has TRBV7-2 and TRBJ1-1; maybe TRBD1 (6 bases). Germline V gene sequence: CDR1 SGHTA, CDR2 FQGNSA. Trimming shortened V by 0 bases and J by 1 base, and 6 bases separated the two germline ends. This CDR3 spans 14 amino acids. CDR3 in amino acids: CASSLAGANTEAFF. The CDR3, as DNA: TGTGCCAGCAGCTTAGCGGGGGCGAACACTGAAGCTTTCTTT. Drawing the rest from reference TRBV7-2 and TRBJ1-1, the complete variable domain is GAGVSQSPSNKVTEKGKDVELRCDPISGHTALYWYRQSLGQGLEFLIYFQGNSAPDKSGLPSDRFSAERTGGSVSTLTIQRTQQEDSAVYLCASSLAGANTEAFFGQGTRLTVV.

The chain uses TRBV27 and TRBJ1-2; the match to TRBD1 covers 9 bases. Trimming removed 4 bases from V and 4 bases from J; junction bases left unmatched: 4. The CDR3 sequence is 14 residues long. CDR1 is MNHEY and CDR2 is SMNVEV in the germline V gene (reference sequence). DNA for the CDR3: TGTGCCAGCAGTTCCCCGGACAGGGGCTATGGCTACACCTTC. Translating it yields CASSSPDRGYGYTF.

The J gene is TRBJ1-1, the V gene TRBV27, with 8 bases identical to TRBD1. From germline, CDR1 is MNHEY and CDR2 SMNVEV (reference sequence). This CDR3 comprises 13 residues. The V segment lost 4 bases and the J segment 5 bases; nucleotides outside the gene matches: 3. CDR3 bases: TGTGCCAGCAGTTGGACAGGGTTTACTGAAGCTTTCTTT. Amino acids: CASSWTGFTEAFF.

The chain is built from TRBV5-1 and TRBJ2-1; D remains ambiguous. The germline V and J ends were trimmed by 3 bases and 7 bases, with 17 bases remaining between them. This CDR3 is 15 amino acids long. The V gene's germline CDR1 is SGHRS and CDR2 YFSETQ. The CDR3 protein is CASSSPDRGRNEQFF. The DNA of the CDR3 is TGCGCCAGCAGCTCCCCCGACCGAGGTAGGAATGAGCAGTTCTTC.

The chain joins TRBV6-5 to TRBJ1-1; 8 nucleotides match TRBD1. From germline, CDR1 is MNHEY and CDR2 SVGAGI. The V and J ends lost 6 bases and 12 bases, in that order; junction bases with no gene match: 9. The CDR3 extends over 12 amino acids. DNA of the CDR3: TGTGCCAGCAGGGTTACAGGGGGGGGAACTTTCTTT. Translated: CASRVTGGGTFF.

The chain has TRBV7-8 and TRBJ1-2, with 7 positions matching TRBD1. V was pared by 1 base and J by 3 bases, with 2 bases of the junction left unmatched. This CDR3 has 14 residues. Looked up from germline, CDR1 is SGHVS and CDR2 is FQNEAQ. In DNA form, the CDR3 reads TGTGCCAGCAGCTTAGGGCAGGGGGACTATGGCTACACCTTC. Translating gives CASSLGQGDYGYTF.

This chain connects TRBV11-3 to TRBJ2-7; D is uncertain. Germline CDR1 SGHNT, CDR2 YENEEA. V shed 5 bases and J shed 8 bases, with 13 bases lying between them. CDR3 length: 12 amino acids. CDR3 in amino acids: CASSPPGGKQYF. CDR3 bases: TGTGCCAGCAGCCCCCCGGGTGGAAAGCAGTACTTC.

The chain recombines TRBV7-2 with TRBJ2-2; TRBD2 agrees at 7 bases. This CDR3 has 16 residues. J gave up 6 bases and V 6 bases, and 13 bases lay outside the gene matches. Per the germline V gene, CDR1 is SGHTA and CDR2 is FQGNSA. CDR3 protein: CASSEGPWREPGELFF. In nucleotides, the CDR3 is TGTGCCAGCAGTGAGGGGCCCTGGCGGGAGCCCGGGGAGCTGTTTTTT.

This clone was observed once. The V and J genes are TRBV5-6 and TRBJ1-6, with D uncertain. The CDR3 runs 14 residues. V dropped 4 bases and J dropped 3 bases, with 8 bases sitting between them. The germline gives CDR1 SGHDT, CDR2 YYEEEE. As DNA, the CDR3 is TGTGCCAGCAGCCGCCGGGGCTATAATTCACCCCTCCACTTT. Protein sequence: CASSRRGYNSPLHF. The whole variable domain, filled in from reference TRBV5-6 and TRBJ1-6, reads DAGVTQSPTHLIKTRGQQVTLRCSPKSGHDTVSWYQQALGQGPQFIFQYYEEEERQRGNFPDRFSGHQFPNYSSELNVNALLLGDSALYLCASSRRGYNSPLHFGNGTRLTVT.

This sequence joins TRBV15 and TRBJ2-7, with a possible D match to TRBD1 (5 bases). CDR1 LNHNV and CDR2 YYDKDF come from the germline V gene (reference sequence). This CDR3 region has 14 residues. The V and J ends lost 0 bases and 0 bases respectively, with 6 bases between them. CDR3 residues: CATSRDRDSYEQYF. CDR3 coding DNA: TGTGCCACCAGCAGAGACAGGGACTCCTACGAGCAGTACTTC.

The CDR3 spells CASSGQYYEQYF. The CDR3 DNA is TGTGCCAGCAGTGGACAGTACTACGAGCAGTACTTC. V and J are TRBV3-1 (or the pseudogene TRBV3-2) and TRBJ2-7; tentatively, D is TRBD1 (6 bases). The germline CDR1 and CDR2 sequences are LGHDT and YNNKEL (reference sequence). The CDR3 covers 12 residues. V was clipped by 6 bases and J by 3 bases, with 9 bases between them.

The V and J genes are TRBV18 and TRBJ2-2; 11 bases line up with TRBD2. The CDR3 runs 14 residues. Germline trimming cut 8 bases from V and 2 bases from J; bases unmatched to any gene: 1. Per the germline V gene, CDR1 is KGHSH and CDR2 is LQKENI. The CDR3 DNA reads TGTGCCAGCGGGACTAGCGGAAACACCGGGGAGCTGTTTTTT. This gives the protein CASGTSGNTGELFF. Drawing the rest from reference TRBV18 and TRBJ2-2, the complete variable domain is NAGVMQNPRHLVRRRGQEARLRCSPMKGHSHVYWYRQLPEEGLKFMVYLQKENIIDESGMPKERFSAEFPKEGPSILRIQQVVRGDSAAYFCASGTSGNTGELFFGEGSRLTVL.

The chain couples TRBV11-2 to TRBJ2-7, with 10 bases matching TRBD1. This CDR3 has 15 residues. Germline loops: CDR1 SGHAT, CDR2 FQNNGV. The V and J ends lost 5 bases and 2 bases, in that order; junction bases with no gene match: 6. The CDR3 reads CASSAGQGSTYEQYF. DNA for the CDR3: TGTGCCAGCAGCGCGGGACAGGGGTCAACCTACGAGCAGTACTTC.